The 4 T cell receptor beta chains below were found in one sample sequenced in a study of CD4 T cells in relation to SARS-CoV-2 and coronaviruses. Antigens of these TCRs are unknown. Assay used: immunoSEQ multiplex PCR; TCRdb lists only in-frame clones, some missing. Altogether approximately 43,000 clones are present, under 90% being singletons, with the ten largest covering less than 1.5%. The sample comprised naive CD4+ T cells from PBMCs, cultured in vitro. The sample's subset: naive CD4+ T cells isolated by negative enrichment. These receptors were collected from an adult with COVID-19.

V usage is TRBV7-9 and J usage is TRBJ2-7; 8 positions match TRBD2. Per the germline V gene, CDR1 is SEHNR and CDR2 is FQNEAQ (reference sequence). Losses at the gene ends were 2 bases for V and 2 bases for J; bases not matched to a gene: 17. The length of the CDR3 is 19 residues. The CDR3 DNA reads TGTGCCAGCAGCTTAAAATTGGGGGCCGGGACTAGTAACACCTACGAGCAGTACTTC. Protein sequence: CASSLKLGAGTSNTYEQYF.

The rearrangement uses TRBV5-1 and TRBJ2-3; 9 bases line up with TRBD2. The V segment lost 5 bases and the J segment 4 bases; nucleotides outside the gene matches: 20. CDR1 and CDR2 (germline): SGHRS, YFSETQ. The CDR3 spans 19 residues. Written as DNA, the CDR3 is TGCGCCAGCAGACGTTGGGGAGGGCCTAGCGGGACGGGCGCAGATACGCAGTATTTT. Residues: CASRRWGGPSGTGADTQYF.

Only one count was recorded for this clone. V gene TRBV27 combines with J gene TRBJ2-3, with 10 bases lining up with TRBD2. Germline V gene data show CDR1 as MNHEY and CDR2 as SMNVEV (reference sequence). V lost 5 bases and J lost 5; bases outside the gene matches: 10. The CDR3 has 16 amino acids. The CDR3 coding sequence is TGTGCCAGCAGTCTGTCTAGCGGGAGCGGATTAGATACGCAGTATTTT. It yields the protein CASSLSSGSGLDTQYF.

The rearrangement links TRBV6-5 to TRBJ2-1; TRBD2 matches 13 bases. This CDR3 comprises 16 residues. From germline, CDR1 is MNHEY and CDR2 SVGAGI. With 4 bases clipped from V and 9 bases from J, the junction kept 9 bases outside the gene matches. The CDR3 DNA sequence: TGTGCCAGCAGTTCGTGGACTAGCGGGAGTGTGGGTGAGCAGTTCTTC. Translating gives CASSSWTSGSVGEQFF.